This T cell receptor (beta chain) was sequenced for a study of graft-versus-host responses after intestinal transplantation. With regard to this clone: Its cognate antigen is unknown.

Some clones are missing from TCRdb's copy, which holds only in-frame ones; the method was immunoSEQ multiplex PCR. Among about 120,000 clones listed, around 96% were seen once. The specimen was unstimulated CD8+ T cells sorted from spleen or lymph node cells, collected before intestinal transplant. The sequence was collected from a human donor who received an intestinal transplant.

The CDR3 protein is CASSLRDRPIINEKLFF. CDR3 DNA: TGTGCCAGCAGCCTCCGGGACAGGCCTATTATTAATGAAAAACTGTTTTTT. The rearrangement links TRBV2 to TRBJ1-4; 8 bases match TRBD1. CDR1 is SNHLY, CDR2 FYNNEI, per germline. Trimming removed 6 bases from V and 4 bases from J; junction bases left unmatched: 13. The CDR3 extends over 17 amino acids. Full variable domain (missing parts from reference TRBV2 and TRBJ1-4): EPEVTQTPSHQVTQMGQEVILRCVPISNHLYFYWYRQILGQKVEFLVSFYNNEISEKSEIFDDQFSVERPDGSNFTLKIRSTKLEDSAMYFCASSLRDRPIINEKLFFGSGTQLSVL.